The 28 T cell receptor beta chains given below trace back to one sample, sequenced in a study of blood T cell repertoires in COVID-19. Generated by immunoSEQ multiplex PCR, the TCRdb table keeps only in-frame clones and is missing some. The sample has about 36,000 clones, approximately 78% seen once. Sequencing used peripheral blood. Receptors originate from a man between 60 and 75 years old with acute or convalescent COVID-19.

The chain couples TRBV7-9 to TRBJ2-1; no reliable D call. Trimming stripped 3 bases from V and 7 bases from J, with 10 bases between. Germline V lookup: CDR1 SEHNR, CDR2 FQNEAQ (reference sequence). The CDR3 covers 13 residues. The CDR3 DNA sequence: TGTGCCAGCAGCTTCCCACCGGTTAATGAGCAGTTCTTC. This gives the protein CASSFPPVNEQFF. The whole variable domain, remainder taken from reference TRBV7-9 and TRBJ2-1, is DTGVSQNPRHKITKRGQNVTFRCDPISEHNRLYWYRQTLGQGPEFLTYFQNEAQLEKSRLLSDRFSAERPKGSFSTLEIQRTEQGDSAMYLCASSFPPVNEQFFGPGTRLTVL.

The rearrangement joins TRBV19 to TRBJ2-3, with 7 positions matching TRBD1. From germline, CDR1 is LNHDA and CDR2 SQIVND (reference sequence). V lost 6 bases, J lost 7 bases, and 4 bases stayed unmatched. The CDR3 spans 12 residues. CDR3 nucleotide sequence: TGTGCCAGTAGGTTACAGGGGCATACGCAGTATTTT. Its translation is CASRLQGHTQYF.

V is TRBV5-1 and J is TRBJ2-7; 9 bases agree with TRBD1. The CDR3 has 14 residues. V trimming: 4 bases; J trimming: 9 bases; junction bases outside the gene matches: 11. Germline V CDR1 and CDR2: SGHRS, YFSETQ. The CDR3 region is CASSPRGQGSWQYF. The CDR3 nucleotides read TGCGCCAGCAGCCCCAGGGGACAGGGCTCTTGGCAGTACTTC.

The DNA for the CDR3 is TGTGCCAGCAGCCAACTACCAGGGGATACTGAAGCTTTCTTT. As protein: CASSQLPGDTEAFF. The V and J genes are TRBV3-1 (or the pseudogene TRBV3-2) and TRBJ1-1; D possibly corresponds to TRBD1 (6 bases). Trimming left V 2 bases short and J 5 bases short, with 12 bases between. The CDR3 has 14 amino acids. CDR1 and CDR2 (germline): LGHDT, YNNKEL (reference sequence).

This clone was seen once. This chain links TRBV5-5 with TRBJ2-1, with TRBD1 matching over 12 bases. This CDR3 has 17 residues. Germline CDR1 SGHKS, CDR2 YYEKEE (reference sequence). V lost 2 bases to trimming and J lost 8 bases; unmatched junction nucleotides: 11. CDR3 bases: TGTGCCAGCAGCTTCCGGGACAGGGGGCGTTTTGTCGATGAGCAGTTCTTC. Its protein product is CASSFRDRGRFVDEQFF.

J is TRBJ2-1 and V is TRBV25-1; 11 bases are shared with TRBD2. The CDR3 contains 17 residues. Germline lookup yields CDR1 MGHDK and CDR2 SYGVNS. V lost 2 bases and J lost 8; bases outside the gene matches: 11. Here the CDR3 reads CASSEGRLAGSMDEQFF. CDR3 in DNA: TGTGCCAGCAGTGAAGGCCGACTAGCGGGATCTATGGATGAGCAGTTCTTC.

CDR3 sequence: CASSVGVNYGYTF. The CDR3 coding sequence is TGTGCCAGCAGCGTCGGGGTTAACTATGGCTACACCTTC. V and J are TRBV9 and TRBJ1-2; D remains unclear. V was shortened by 2 bases and J by 1 base, with 6 bases between the two germline ends. This CDR3 is built from 13 residues. Germline loops: CDR1 SGDLS, CDR2 YYNGEE.

The V call is TRBV6-5, the J call TRBJ2-5, with TRBD2 identical over 11 bases. The CDR3 loop spans 15 amino acids. Unmatched junction bases numbered 11, after V lost 10 bases and J lost 4 bases. Germline V lookup: CDR1 MNHEY, CDR2 SVGAGI. CDR3 in DNA: TGTGCCACCACCCCCGGACTAGCGGGCGGAGAGACCCAGTACTTC. Translated: CATTPGLAGGETQYF.

The rearrangement links TRBV29-1 to TRBJ2-3, with a tentative D call TRBD1 (6 bases). V lost 8 bases and J 5 bases, leaving 23 bases between the germline ends. CDR3 length: 15 amino acids. The germline CDR1 and CDR2 sequences are SQVTM and ANQGSEA. CDR3 in amino acids: CSLDGGQFYGDTQYF. For the CDR3, the DNA is TGCAGCCTGGACGGTGGACAGTTCTATGGAGATACGCAGTATTTT.

The V gene is TRBV25-1, the J gene TRBJ1-6, with 9 nucleotides matching TRBD1. The CDR3 is 17 residues long. V shed 6 bases and J 0 bases; nucleotides not matched to a gene: 6. CDR1 is MGHDK, CDR2 SYGVNS, per germline. CDR3: CASRRTGASSYNSPLHF. DNA of the CDR3: TGTGCCAGCAGGCGGACAGGGGCAAGCTCCTATAATTCACCCCTCCACTTT.

The V call is TRBV11-2, the J call TRBJ2-1, with D perhaps matching TRBD2 (6 bases). The CDR3 totals 15 residues. Deletions cut 5 bases from V and 4 bases from J, with 15 bases between. Per germline, CDR1 SGHAT and CDR2 FQNNGV. The CDR3 loop is CASSRWGDLYNEQFF. The DNA for the CDR3 is TGTGCCAGCAGCCGATGGGGGGACTTATACAATGAGCAGTTCTTC.

V is TRBV5-6 and J is TRBJ2-5, with a possible D match to TRBD2 (6 bases). Trimming pared 2 bases from V and 5 bases from J, leaving 13 bases between. Germline V gene data show CDR1 as SGHDT and CDR2 as YYEEEE. The CDR3 consists of 14 residues. CDR3 residues: CASSFTSSRETQYF. The CDR3 bases are TGTGCCAGCAGCTTCACTAGCAGCCGGGAGACCCAGTACTTC.

This chain connects TRBV4-3 to TRBJ2-7; D uncertain. Germline CDR1 reads LGHNA; CDR2 reads YSLEER. The CDR3 is made up of 13 amino acids. Between the trimmed V and J ends, which lost 5 bases and 3 bases, there was a span of 11 bases. The CDR3 sequence is CASSEDTNYEQYF. CDR3 nucleotides: TGCGCCAGCAGCGAGGATACGAACTACGAGCAGTACTTC.

The chain employs TRBV12-3 or TRBV12-4 and TRBJ2-1, with D uncertain. The CDR3 loop spans 12 amino acids. Deletions cut 2 bases from V and 6 bases from J, with 5 bases between. The CDR3 nucleotides are TGTGCCAGCAGTTTAAGTAGCAATGAGCAGTTCTTC. Translation: CASSLSSNEQFF.

V is TRBV5-4 and J is TRBJ1-4, with 11 positions matching TRBD1. Germline-derived CDR1 and CDR2 are SGHNT and YYREEE (reference sequence). J gave up 6 bases and V 0 bases, and 1 base lay outside the gene matches. This CDR3 has 15 amino acids. In DNA, the CDR3 is TGTGCCAGCAGCTTGGGGGGACAGGGGGATGAAAAACTGTTTTTT. Amino acids: CASSLGGQGDEKLFF. Variable domain in full (rest from reference TRBV5-4 and TRBJ1-4): ETGVTQSPTHLIKTRGQQVTLRCSSQSGHNTVSWYQQALGQGPQFIFQYYREEENGRGNFPPRFSGLQFPNYSSELNVNALELDDSALYLCASSLGGQGDEKLFFGSGTQLSVL.

This chain links TRBV5-4 with TRBJ2-6, with TRBD2 matching over 7 bases. The CDR3 totals 18 residues. V dropped 0 bases and J dropped 0; count of bases not matched to a gene: 6. Germline loops: CDR1 SGHNT, CDR2 YYREEE (reference sequence). The CDR3 DNA sequence: TGTGCCAGCAGCTTGGCCGCTAGCGGCGTCTCTGGGGCCAACGTCCTGACTTTC. Translated: CASSLAASGVSGANVLTF.

The chain couples TRBV10-3 to TRBJ2-3; TRBD1 aligns across 10 bases. The CDR3 contains 14 residues. With V trimmed by 9 bases and J by 3 bases, 6 bases remained unmatched. Germline V gives CDR1 ENHRY, CDR2 SYGVKD. The CDR3 bases are TGTGCCATACAAGGACAGGGGGGGACAGATACGCAGTATTTT. It specifies CAIQGQGGTDTQYF.

This clone has only a few counts. The chain recombines TRBV3-1 (or the pseudogene TRBV3-2) with TRBJ1-2; 7 bases match TRBD1. This CDR3 has 14 amino acids. CDR1 and CDR2 from the germline V gene are LGHDT and YNNKEL (reference sequence). The J segment lost 6 bases and the V segment lost 4 bases, leaving 8 bases of the junction unmatched. The CDR3 nucleotides read TGTGCCAGCAGCCTTTCTGACAGGGAACATGGCTACACCTTC. As protein: CASSLSDREHGYTF.

The genes are TRBV6-6 and TRBJ1-3; maybe TRBD1 (5 bases). The CDR3 is made up of 15 amino acids. Trimming stripped 7 bases from V and 0 bases from J, with 13 bases between. CDR1 is MNHNY and CDR2 is SVGAGI in the germline V gene (reference sequence). CDR3 loop: CASTFGGGSGNTIYF. The CDR3 DNA follows: TGTGCCAGCACGTTCGGGGGGGGCTCTGGAAACACCATATATTTT.

The rearrangement joins TRBV5-1 to TRBJ2-1; possibly TRBD2 for D (5 bases). V was cut by 2 bases and J by 8 bases, with 14 bases left in between. This CDR3 region has 14 residues. Germline CDR1 and CDR2: SGHRS and YFSETQ. CDR3 sequence (DNA): TGCGCCAGCAGCTTCTTGAGTGGGAGCTATGAGCAGTTCTTC. Translating gives CASSFLSGSYEQFF.

The chain couples TRBV28 to TRBJ1-1; 9 bases are a match to TRBD1. Trimming took 7 bases from V and 5 from J; bases not matched to a gene: 2. Germline-derived CDR1 and CDR2 are MDHEN and SYDVKM. This CDR3 is built from 12 residues. CDR3 DNA sequence: TGTGCCAGCAAGACAGGGGGTACTGAAGCTTTCTTT. It specifies CASKTGGTEAFF.

J is TRBJ2-1 and V is TRBV6-5; 9 bases match TRBD1. V gave up 6 bases and J gave up 9 bases; unmatched junction bases: 9. CDR3 length equals 14 residues. Germline V gives CDR1 MNHEY, CDR2 SVGAGI. In DNA form, the CDR3 reads TGTGCCAGCAGCCCCCAGGGACAGGGTTTTGAGCAGTTCTTC. Encoded protein: CASSPQGQGFEQFF.

This chain joins TRBV11-3 and TRBJ2-7; TRBD1 agrees at 7 bases. The germline V gene encodes CDR1 SGHNT and CDR2 YENEEA. This CDR3 has 15 residues. After removal of 4 bases from V and 0 bases from J, the junction contained 6 bases not matched to a gene. The CDR3 DNA is TGTGCCAGCAGCTCCTGGGACAGAGACTCCTACGAGCAGTACTTC. Protein: CASSSWDRDSYEQYF.

The chain is built from TRBV5-1 and TRBJ2-3; D is perhaps TRBD2 (5 bases). Trimming removed 2 bases from V and 6 bases from J, with 19 bases in between. The CDR3 is 16 residues long. Germline loops: CDR1 SGHRS, CDR2 YFSETQ. The CDR3 protein is CASSFVTGNLQDTQYF. The CDR3 DNA sequence: TGCGCCAGCAGCTTCGTCACGGGAAACTTGCAGGATACGCAGTATTTT.

This clone has only one observation. The genes are TRBV29-1 and TRBJ2-7; tentatively, D is TRBD1 (6 bases). Germline V gene data show CDR1 as SQVTM and CDR2 as ANQGSEA. Deletions cut 2 bases from V and 5 bases from J, with 10 bases between. The CDR3 contains 12 residues. The CDR3, as DNA: TGCAGCGTTGAACTGGGGGCGGACGAGCAGTACTTC. Its protein product is CSVELGADEQYF.

This clone is a singleton in its sample. This chain links TRBV4-2 with TRBJ2-3; D is unresolved. The V gene's germline CDR1 is LGHNA and CDR2 YNFKEQ. Trimming shortened V by 4 bases and J by 0 bases, and 8 bases separated the two germline ends. The CDR3 is made up of 14 amino acids. The DNA of the CDR3 is TGTGCCAGCAGCCGGGCCTCTAGCACAGATACGCAGTATTTT. This codes for CASSRASSTDTQYF.

The J gene is TRBJ2-7, the V gene TRBV13; TRBD1 matches 9 bases. Germline CDR1 and CDR2: PRHDT and FYEKMQ (reference sequence). This CDR3 contains 16 residues. The trim removed 5 bases at V and 5 bases at J, leaving 13 bases unmatched. The CDR3 sequence is CASSQRTGTGNHEQYF. The CDR3 coding sequence is TGTGCCAGCAGCCAGAGAACCGGGACAGGGAACCACGAGCAGTACTTC.

The chain employs TRBV19 and TRBJ1-6, with D maybe TRBD1 (6 bases). The CDR3 sequence is 13 residues long. CDR1 is LNHDA, CDR2 SQIVND, per germline (reference sequence). V was pared by 6 bases and J by 9 bases, with 12 bases between. The CDR3 reads CASSRGGLSPLHF. The CDR3 region has the DNA TGTGCCAGTAGCCGGGGGGGGCTTTCACCCCTCCACTTT. Full variable domain (missing parts from reference TRBV19 and TRBJ1-6): DGGITQSPKYLFRKEGQNVTLSCEQNLNHDAMYWYRQDPGQGLRLIYYSQIVNDFQKGDIAEGYSVSREKKESFPLTVTSAQKNPTAFYLCASSRGGLSPLHFGNGTRLTVT.